This T cell receptor (beta chain) was retrieved from a study of human thymus T cells. Findings and limits, study-wide: There appeared to be biased usage of V and J genes in thymic and blood repertoires.

Half of the eight donors gave roughly 0.5-1 mL blood during surgery. On this clone: The antigen remains undetermined.

Clones were read by immunoSEQ multiplex PCR, and TCRdb kept only the in-frame ones, dropping some. The sample shows 46,000 or so clones, approximately 95% of them seen only once. Germline V lookup: CDR1 SGHVS, CDR2 FQNEAQ. V was clipped by 2 bases and J by 5 bases; unmatched bases: 7. This CDR3 comprises 16 residues. The source material was blood. The receptor comes from a girl under two years old with a congenital heart defect but otherwise immunologically healthy. The chain links TRBV7-8 to TRBJ1-5; TRBD1 matches 9 bases. The CDR3 nucleotides read TGTGCCAGCAGCTTAAATCGGGACAGGGTGGATCAGCCCCAGCATTTT. It translates to CASSLNRDRVDQPQHF.